This is a list of T cell receptor beta chains from one sample in a study of cytomegalovirus exposure and HLA in healthy donors. This table comes from immunoSEQ multiplex PCR, and its TCRdb copy is limited to in-frame clones, with some not included. The sample comprises about 190,000 clones, under 85% of which are singletons, and roughly 1.6% rests with the top ten. Sequencing was performed on PBMCs. The receptors come from a man aged 50-59 years in good health and CMV-seronegative. Both conserved end residues are part of each CDR3. A D gene is named only where the DNA matches it firmly. Expanded clones get a size class; other rows say once, few or many, or leave the size out.

abundance,v_gene,d_gene,j_gene,CDR3nt,CDR3aa
NA,TRBV6-5,NA,TRBJ1-2,TGTGCCAGCAGTCCCGGAGATGGTGGCTACACCTTC,CASSPGDGGYTF
NA,TRBV6-1,TRBD2,TRBJ2-5,TGTGCCAGCAGGGAGGGACTAGCGGGAGGGCAGACCCAGTACTTC,CASREGLAGGQTQYF
NA,TRBV5-1,NA,TRBJ1-2,TGCGCCAGCAGCCCTGCGAGGGGGAACTATGGCTACACCTTC,CASSPARGNYGYTF
NA,TRBV28,NA,TRBJ1-2,TGTGCCAGCAGTTTCGACAGCTTCTATGGCTACACCTTC,CASSFDSFYGYTF
NA,TRBV27,NA,TRBJ1-5,TGTGCCAGCAGTTTATCTTCCGATCAGCCCCAGCATTTT,CASSLSSDQPQHF
NA,TRBV2,TRBD1,TRBJ1-3,TGTGCCAGCAGTGCGCTTGAGACAGGGTCTGGAAACACCATATATTTT,CASSALETGSGNTIYF
NA,TRBV7-8,NA,TRBJ1-2,TGTGCCAGCAGCTTGGCAGGGGTGCATGGCTACACCTTC,CASSLAGVHGYTF
NA,TRBV19,TRBD2,TRBJ2-1,TGTGCCAGTAGGTCAAGGGGACGTGGGGCGGGAGCACACAATGAGCAGTTCTTC,CASRSRGRGAGAHNEQFF
NA,TRBV28,NA,TRBJ2-7,TGTGCCAGCACCGAATCCCGGGACACGTCCTACGAGCAGTACTTC,CASTESRDTSYEQYF
NA,TRBV5-1,TRBD1,TRBJ1-4,TGCGCCAGCAGCTTCGGACAGGGGTTAAATGAAAAACTGTTTTTT,CASSFGQGLNEKLFF
few,TRBV9,NA,TRBJ2-2,TGTGCCAGCAGCCCTCACCGGGGTCCGAACACCGGGGAGCTGTTTTTT,CASSPHRGPNTGELFF
NA,TRBV5-1,NA,TRBJ1-3,TGCGCCAGCAGCCCGCTGACAGGTTCCTCTGGAAACACCATATATTTT,CASSPLTGSSGNTIYF
NA,TRBV7-9,NA,TRBJ2-1,TGTGCCAGCAGCCCTAGCGAAGCAAGGCAGTTCTTC,CASSPSEARQFF
NA,TRBV6-5,TRBD1,TRBJ2-7,TGTGCCAGCAGTTACTCAGGGACAGGGGGTTACGAGCAGTACTTC,CASSYSGTGGYEQYF
NA,TRBV4-3,NA,TRBJ2-5,TGCGCCAGCAGCCAAGCTCCCCAAGAGACCCAGTACTTC,CASSQAPQETQYF
NA,TRBV19,NA,TRBJ2-5,TGTGCCAGTAGTAAAGGACAGATGGAGACCCAGTACTTC,CASSKGQMETQYF
NA,TRBV5-1,NA,TRBJ2-2,TGCGCCAGCAGCTTGGGGCAGTTTAACGGGGAGCTGTTTTTT,CASSLGQFNGELFF
NA,TRBV2,NA,TRBJ2-7,TGTGCCAGCAGTGACACCTACGAGCAGTACTTC,CASSDTYEQYF
NA,TRBV29-1,NA,TRBJ1-5,TGCAGCGTTCAGGGGAGCAATCAGCCCCAGCATTTT,CSVQGSNQPQHF
NA,TRBV7-2,NA,TRBJ2-5,TGTGCCAGCAGCTTAACAGGGGGAGGGTGGGAGACCCAGTACTTC,CASSLTGGGWETQYF
NA,TRBV28,TRBD1,TRBJ2-5,TGTGCCAGCAGATTTGACAGGGGGGAGACCCAGTACTTC,CASRFDRGETQYF
NA,TRBV12-5,NA,TRBJ1-1,TGTGCTAGTGGTGTAAATATGAACACTGAAGCTTTCTTT,CASGVNMNTEAFF
once,TRBV21-1,NA,TRBJ2-1,TGTGCCAGCTTTACGAGATGCCATGAGCAGTTCTTC,CASFTRCHEQFF
once,TRBV1,NA,TRBJ2-3,TGCACCAGCAGCCGGGACTCCTTCACAGATACGCAGTATTTT,CTSSRDSFTDTQYF
NA,TRBV30,TRBD1,TRBJ1-5,TGTGCCTGGAGTGTAAACAGGGGGCGGAGTGGGCGTTGGCAGCCCCAGCATTTT,CAWSVNRGRSGRWQPQHF
NA,TRBV5-6,TRBD1,TRBJ2-5,TGTGCCAGCAGCTTGGCCTGGACAGGGGTGGTGGAGACCCAGTACTTC,CASSLAWTGVVETQYF
NA,TRBV7-2,TRBD2,TRBJ2-2,TGTGCCAGCAGGTTCGCGGGGGGAGCCGGGGAGCTGTTTTTT,CASRFAGGAGELFF
NA,TRBV9,TRBD1,TRBJ2-1,TGTGCCAGCAGCGCCCCGGGACAGCCCTACAATGAGCAGTTCTTC,CASSAPGQPYNEQFF
NA,TRBV19,TRBD1,TRBJ1-5,TGTGCCAGTAACAGGGGGCTCCCTTCTCAGCCCCAGCATTTT,CASNRGLPSQPQHF
once,TRBV5-6,TRBD1,TRBJ1-3,TGTGCCAGCAGCTTGGCCGCAGGGGGGTCAGGAAACACCATATATTTT,CASSLAAGGSGNTIYF
NA,TRBV6-5,NA,TRBJ2-7,TGTGCCAGCAGTCGGGTCGGGTCCTACGAGCAGTACTTC,CASSRVGSYEQYF
NA,TRBV9,NA,TRBJ1-1,TGTGCCAGCAGCGGGAGGAACACTGAAGCTTTCTTT,CASSGRNTEAFF
once,TRBV2,TRBD2,TRBJ2-1,TGTGCCAGCTCCGCTAGCGGGAGCCATGAGCAGTTCTTC,CASSASGSHEQFF
NA,TRBV23-1,NA,TRBJ1-1,TGCGCCAGTTCAAGAACGACCAAGCAAGACAGGAACACTGAAGCTTTCTTT,CASSRTTKQDRNTEAFF
few,TRBV4-3,TRBD1,TRBJ1-2,TGCGCCAGCAGCCCCGACAGGGGGCTCGGCTACACCTTC,CASSPDRGLGYTF
NA,TRBV9,TRBD1,TRBJ2-5,TGTGCCAGCAGCTTCAGACAGGGCTCTTACCAAGAGACCCAGTACTTC,CASSFRQGSYQETQYF
NA,TRBV30,NA,TRBJ1-5,TGTGCCTGGAACCTACCGGGACACAATCAGCCCCAGCATTTT,CAWNLPGHNQPQHF